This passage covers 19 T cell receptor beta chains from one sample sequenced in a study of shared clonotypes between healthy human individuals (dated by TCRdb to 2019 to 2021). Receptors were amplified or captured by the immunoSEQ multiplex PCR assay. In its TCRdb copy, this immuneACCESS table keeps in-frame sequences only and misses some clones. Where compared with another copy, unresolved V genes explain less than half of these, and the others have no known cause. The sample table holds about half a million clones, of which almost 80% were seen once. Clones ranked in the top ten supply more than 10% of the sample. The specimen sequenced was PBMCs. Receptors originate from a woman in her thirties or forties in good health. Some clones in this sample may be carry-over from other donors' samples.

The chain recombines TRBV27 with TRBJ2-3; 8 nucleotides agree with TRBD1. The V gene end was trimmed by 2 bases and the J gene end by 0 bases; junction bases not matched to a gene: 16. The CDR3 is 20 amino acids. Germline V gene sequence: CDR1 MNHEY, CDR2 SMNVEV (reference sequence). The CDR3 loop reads CASSLRSAGGQATSTDTQYF. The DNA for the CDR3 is TGTGCCAGCAGTTTAAGGTCCGCTGGGGGACAGGCCACTAGCACAGATACGCAGTATTTT.

CDR3 residues: CASSLDRGEGEKLFF. The CDR3 region has the DNA TGTGCCAGCAGCTTAGACCGGGGGGAAGGTGAAAAACTGTTTTTT. The genes are TRBV11-2 and TRBJ1-4; tentative D call: TRBD1 (5 bases). Trimming took off 0 bases at V and 7 bases at J, with 12 bases between the two ends. CDR1 is SGHAT and CDR2 is FQNNGV in the germline V gene. The CDR3 extends over 15 amino acids.

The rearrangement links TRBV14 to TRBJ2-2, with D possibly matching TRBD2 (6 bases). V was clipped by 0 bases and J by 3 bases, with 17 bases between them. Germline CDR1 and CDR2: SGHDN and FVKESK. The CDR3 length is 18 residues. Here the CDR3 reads CASSQDFGGGLYTGELFF. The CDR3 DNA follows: TGTGCCAGCAGCCAAGATTTCGGGGGAGGACTATACACCGGGGAGCTGTTTTTT.

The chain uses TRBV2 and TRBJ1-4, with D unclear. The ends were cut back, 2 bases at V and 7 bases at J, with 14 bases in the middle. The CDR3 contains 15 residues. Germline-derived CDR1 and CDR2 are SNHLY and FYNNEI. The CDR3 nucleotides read TGTGCCAGCAGTGAACCCCGCGGGGTTGGTGAAAAACTGTTTTTT. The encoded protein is CASSEPRGVGEKLFF. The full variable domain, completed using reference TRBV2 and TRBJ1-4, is EPEVTQTPSHQVTQMGQEVILRCVPISNHLYFYWYRQILGQKVEFLVSFYNNEISEKSEIFDDQFSVERPDGSNFTLKIRSTKLEDSAMYFCASSEPRGVGEKLFFGSGTQLSVL.

The CDR3 reads CASSLQGNYGYTF. CDR3 DNA sequence: TGTGCCAGCAGTTTACAGGGCAACTATGGCTACACCTTC. This chain joins TRBV6-5 and TRBJ1-2; D possibly corresponds to TRBD1 (6 bases). The CDR3 loop spans 13 amino acids. Germline V lookup: CDR1 MNHEY, CDR2 SVGAGI. The V end lost 4 bases, the J end lost 2 bases, and 8 bases lay between the germline ends.

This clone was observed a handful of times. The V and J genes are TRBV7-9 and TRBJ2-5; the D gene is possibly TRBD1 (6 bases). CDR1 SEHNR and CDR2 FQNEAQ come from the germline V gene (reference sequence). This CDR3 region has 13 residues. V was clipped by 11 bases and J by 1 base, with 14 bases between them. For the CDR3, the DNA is TGTGCCGGGGGCACCCAGCCCCAAGAGACCCAGTACTTC. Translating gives CAGGTQPQETQYF. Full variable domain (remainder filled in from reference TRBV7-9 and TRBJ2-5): DTGVSQNPRHKITKRGQNVTFRCDPISEHNRLYWYRQTLGQGPEFLTYFQNEAQLEKSRLLSDRFSAERPKGSFSTLEIQRTEQGDSAMYLCAGGTQPQETQYFGPGTRLLVL.

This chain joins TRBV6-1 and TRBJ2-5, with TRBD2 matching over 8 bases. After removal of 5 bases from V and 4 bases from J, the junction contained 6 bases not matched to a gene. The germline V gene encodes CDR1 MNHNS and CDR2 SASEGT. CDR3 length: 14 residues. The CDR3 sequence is CASSRAGGSETQYF. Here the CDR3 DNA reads TGTGCCAGCAGTCGGGCGGGAGGATCAGAGACCCAGTACTTC.

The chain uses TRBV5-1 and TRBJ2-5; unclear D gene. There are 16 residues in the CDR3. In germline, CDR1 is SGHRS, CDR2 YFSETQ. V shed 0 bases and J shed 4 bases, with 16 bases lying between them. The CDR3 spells CASSLGLTIAAETQYF. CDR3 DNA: TGCGCCAGCAGCTTGGGGTTGACAATTGCGGCAGAGACCCAGTACTTC.

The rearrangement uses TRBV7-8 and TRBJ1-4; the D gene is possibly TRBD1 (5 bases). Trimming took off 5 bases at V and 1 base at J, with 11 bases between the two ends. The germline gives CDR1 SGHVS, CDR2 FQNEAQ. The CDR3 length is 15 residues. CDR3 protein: CASSHDRRTNEKLFF. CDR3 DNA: TGTGCCAGCAGCCACGACAGAAGAACTAATGAAAAACTGTTTTTT. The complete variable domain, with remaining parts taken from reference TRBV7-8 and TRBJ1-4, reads GAGVSQSPRYKVAKRGQDVALRCDPISGHVSLFWYQQALGQGPEFLTYFQNEAQLDKSGLPSDRFFAERPEGSVSTLKIQRTQQEDSAVYLCASSHDRRTNEKLFFGSGTQLSVL.

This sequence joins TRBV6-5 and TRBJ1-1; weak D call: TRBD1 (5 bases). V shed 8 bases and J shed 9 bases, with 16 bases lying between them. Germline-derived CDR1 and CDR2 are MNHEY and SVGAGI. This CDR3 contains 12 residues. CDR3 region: CASSPGRTKAFF. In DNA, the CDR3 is TGTGCCAGCTCCCCGGGGCGGACTAAAGCTTTCTTT.

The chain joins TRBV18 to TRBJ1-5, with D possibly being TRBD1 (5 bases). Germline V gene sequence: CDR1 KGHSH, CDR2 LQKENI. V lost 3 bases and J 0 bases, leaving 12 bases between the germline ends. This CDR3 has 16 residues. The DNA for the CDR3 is TGTGCCAGCTCACCCCAGGGAGGGTATAGCAATCAGCCCCAGCATTTT. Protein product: CASSPQGGYSNQPQHF.

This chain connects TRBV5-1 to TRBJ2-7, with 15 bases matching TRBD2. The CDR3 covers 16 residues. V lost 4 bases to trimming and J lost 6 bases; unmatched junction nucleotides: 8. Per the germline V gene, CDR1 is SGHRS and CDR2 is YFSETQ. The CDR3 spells CASSQGLAGGDGEQYF. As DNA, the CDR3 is TGCGCCAGCAGCCAGGGACTAGCGGGAGGAGATGGCGAGCAGTACTTC.

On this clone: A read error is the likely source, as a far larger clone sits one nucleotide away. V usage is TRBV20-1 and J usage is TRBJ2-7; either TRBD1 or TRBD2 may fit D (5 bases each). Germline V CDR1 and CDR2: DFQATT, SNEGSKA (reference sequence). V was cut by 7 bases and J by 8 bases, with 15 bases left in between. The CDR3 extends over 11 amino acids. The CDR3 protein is CSVGTPLKQYF. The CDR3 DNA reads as TGCAGTGTTGGGACCCCCCTAAAGCAGTACTTC.

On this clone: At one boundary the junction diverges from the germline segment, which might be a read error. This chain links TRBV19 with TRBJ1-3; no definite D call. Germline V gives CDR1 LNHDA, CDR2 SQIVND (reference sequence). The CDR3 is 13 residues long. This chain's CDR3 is CASRIGSGNTIYF. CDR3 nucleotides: TGTGCCAGTAGGATAGGCTCTGGAAACACCATATATTTT. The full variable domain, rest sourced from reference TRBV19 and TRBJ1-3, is DGGITQSPKYLFRKEGQNVTLSCEQNLNHDAMYWYRQDPGQGLRLIYYSQIVNDFQKGDIAEGYSVSREKKESFPLTVTSAQKNPTAFYLCASRIGSGNTIYFGEGSWLTVV.

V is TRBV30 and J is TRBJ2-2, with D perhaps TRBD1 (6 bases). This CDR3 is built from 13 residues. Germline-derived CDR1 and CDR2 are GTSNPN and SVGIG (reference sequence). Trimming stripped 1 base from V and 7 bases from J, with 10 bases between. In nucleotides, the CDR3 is TGTGCCTGGAGTGGCCCCAGGGGCGGGGAGCTGTTTTTT. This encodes CAWSGPRGGELFF.

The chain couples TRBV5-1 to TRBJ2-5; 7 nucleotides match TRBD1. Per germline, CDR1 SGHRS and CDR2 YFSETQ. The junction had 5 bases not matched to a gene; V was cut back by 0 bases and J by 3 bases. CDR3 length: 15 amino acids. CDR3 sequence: CASSLAPGTEETQYF. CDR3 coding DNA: TGCGCCAGCAGCTTGGCTCCCGGGACAGAAGAGACCCAGTACTTC.

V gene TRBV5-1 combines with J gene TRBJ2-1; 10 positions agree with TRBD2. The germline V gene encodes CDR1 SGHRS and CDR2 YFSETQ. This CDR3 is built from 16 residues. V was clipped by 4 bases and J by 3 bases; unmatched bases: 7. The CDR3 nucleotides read TGCGCCAGCAGCACGGCTAGCGGGAGTTTCTACAATGAGCAGTTCTTC. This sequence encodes CASSTASGSFYNEQFF.

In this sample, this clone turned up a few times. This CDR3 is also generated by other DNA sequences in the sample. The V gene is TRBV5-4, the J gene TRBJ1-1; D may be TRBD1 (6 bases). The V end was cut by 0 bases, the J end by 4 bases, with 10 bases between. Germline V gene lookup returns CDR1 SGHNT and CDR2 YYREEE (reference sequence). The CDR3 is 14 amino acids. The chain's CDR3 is CASSLGQGSTEAFF. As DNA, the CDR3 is TGTGCCAGCAGCTTGGGGCAGGGGAGCACTGAAGCTTTCTTT.

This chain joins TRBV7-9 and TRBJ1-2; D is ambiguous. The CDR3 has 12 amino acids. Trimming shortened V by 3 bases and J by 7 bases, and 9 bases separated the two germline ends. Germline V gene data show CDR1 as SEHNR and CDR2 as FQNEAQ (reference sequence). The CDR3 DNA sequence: TGTGCCAGCAGCTTGCTGACTTTTGGCTACACCTTC. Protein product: CASSLLTFGYTF.